Listed below are T cell receptor beta chains from one sample, sequenced in a study of patients and donors after allogeneic stem cell transplantation. TCRdb independently ran MiXCR on the RT-PCR reads; one entry per CDR3 protein. The table records over 200,000 distinct CDR3 sequences, roughly 38% of them present only once. Specimen: blood, either unsorted or a sorted T cell fraction (not recorded which). These receptors were taken from a human donor who was either an allogeneic HSCT recipient or a stem cell or donor lymphocyte infusion donor (not recorded which). It is not recorded whose cells these are; they may come from a transplant donor. CDR3s include the opening cysteine and the closing phenylalanine or tryptophan. A clone size is listed for some rows: how often the clone was seen (once, few, many), or a class if it is expanded.

v_gene,j_gene,abundance,CDR3aa
TRBV6-6,TRBJ1-3,few,CASSYLFSGTEGNTIYF
TRBV20-1,TRBJ1-1,many,CSARGLTGLEAFF
TRBV20-1,TRBJ1-2,-,CSARGQGAPGYTF
TRBV5-1,TRBJ1-6,few,CASSLVGLDNSPLHF
TRBV5-5,TRBJ1-1,-,CASSLEGAVRAEAFF
TRBV9,TRBJ1-1,few,CASSEQGDTEAFF
TRBV12-3/TRBV12-4,TRBJ2-1,-,CASSLDGGSEQFF
TRBV7-2,TRBJ1-1,-,CASSLAWQGTEAFF
TRBV20-1,TRBJ1-5,-,CSARGISQPQHF
TRBV2,TRBJ2-4,-,CASSEEVRNIQYF
TRBV4-3,TRBJ2-4,-,CASSQDGRDIQYF
TRBV10-3,TRBJ2-7,-,CAIRGDTSTYEQYF
TRBV4-1,TRBJ1-1,-,CASKEANTEAFF
TRBV12-3/TRBV12-4,TRBJ2-7,few,CASSRYEQYF
TRBV29-1,TRBJ2-1,once,CSVFYGQDYNEQFF
TRBV3-1,TRBJ2-4,-,CASSQVDGKNIQYF
TRBV7-9,TRBJ2-5,-,CASSSLTEYLGETQYF